Listed here are 31 T cell receptor beta chains from one sample, sequenced in a study of OX40 agonist ivuxolimab in advanced cancers. Measured with immunoSEQ multiplex PCR; TCRdb has only the in-frame clones, and not every one. The sample includes about 880 clones, roughly 70% of them seen just once. Sample: CD4+ or CD8+ T cells sorted from blood, taken in a trial of the OX40 agonist ivuxolimab. These receptors came from an adult with an advanced solid tumor such as melanoma, head and neck, liver or kidney cancer.

The J gene is TRBJ2-1, the V gene TRBV7-6, with 9 bases fitting TRBD2. CDR1 is SGHVS, CDR2 FNYEAQ, per germline. CDR3 length equals 17 residues. Losses at the gene ends were 3 bases for V and 0 bases for J; bases not matched to a gene: 6. The CDR3 nucleotides are TGTGCCAGCAGCTTCGGACTAGCGTTCTTCTCCTACAATGAGCAGTTCTTC. Its translation: CASSFGLAFFSYNEQFF.

The V call is TRBV14, the J call TRBJ1-2; a weak D match, TRBD1 (5 bases). The germline V and J ends were trimmed by 4 bases and 6 bases, with 18 bases remaining between them. The CDR3 is 15 residues long. The germline gives CDR1 SGHDN, CDR2 FVKESK. The CDR3 is CASSPSGPPYDGYTF. The CDR3 nucleotides are TGTGCCAGCAGCCCTTCGGGACCGCCCTACGATGGCTACACCTTC.

The chain couples TRBV7-2 to TRBJ2-5; 7 nucleotides agree with TRBD2. J gave up 6 bases and V 1 base, and 5 bases lay outside the gene matches. The V gene's germline CDR1 is SGHTA and CDR2 FQGNSA. CDR3 length: 14 residues. The CDR3, as DNA: TGTGCCAGCAGCTTAGGGGGAGGGTACCAGACCCAGTACTTC. As protein: CASSLGGGYQTQYF. Combining the CDR3 with reference TRBV7-2 and TRBJ2-5 gives the whole variable domain GAGVSQSPSNKVTEKGKDVELRCDPISGHTALYWYRQSLGQGLEFLIYFQGNSAPDKSGLPSDRFSAERTGGSVSTLTIQRTQQEDSAVYLCASSLGGGYQTQYFGPGTRLLVL.

The CDR3 DNA is TGTGCCAGCAGCTTGGGGACTACGGGGGGCTACGAGCAGTACTTC. This translates into CASSLGTTGGYEQYF. V usage is TRBV5-4 and J usage is TRBJ2-7; 7 bases match TRBD2. This CDR3 region has 15 residues. V dropped 0 bases and J dropped 3; count of bases not matched to a gene: 6. Germline V gene sequence: CDR1 SGHNT, CDR2 YYREEE (reference sequence). Based on the CDR3 plus reference TRBV5-4 and TRBJ2-7, the full variable domain is ETGVTQSPTHLIKTRGQQVTLRCSSQSGHNTVSWYQQALGQGPQFIFQYYREEENGRGNFPPRFSGLQFPNYSSELNVNALELDDSALYLCASSLGTTGGYEQYFGPGTRLTVT.

The J gene is TRBJ1-1, the V gene TRBV4-3, with D unclear. Germline CDR1 LGHNA, CDR2 YSLEER. V lost 0 bases and J 0 bases, leaving 5 bases between the germline ends. The CDR3 extends over 14 amino acids. The CDR3 nucleotides read TGCGCCAGCAGCCAAGATAAGGTGAACACTGAAGCTTTCTTT. Encoded protein: CASSQDKVNTEAFF.

The chain carries TRBV7-2 and TRBJ1-3; no clear D gene. CDR1 is SGHTA, CDR2 FQGNSA, per germline. Trimming took 0 bases from V and 2 from J, leaving 8 bases between them. The CDR3 is 15 residues long. In DNA, the CDR3 is TGTGCCAGCAGCTTAGCGCGGTGGACTGGAAACACCATATATTTT. This gives the protein CASSLARWTGNTIYF. Based on the CDR3 plus reference TRBV7-2 and TRBJ1-3, the full variable domain is GAGVSQSPSNKVTEKGKDVELRCDPISGHTALYWYRQSLGQGLEFLIYFQGNSAPDKSGLPSDRFSAERTGGSVSTLTIQRTQQEDSAVYLCASSLARWTGNTIYFGEGSWLTVV.

The chain recombines TRBV19 with TRBJ1-1; possibly TRBD1 for D (5 bases). CDR1 and CDR2 from the germline V gene are LNHDA and SQIVND (reference sequence). The CDR3 has 16 amino acids. V lost 0 bases to trimming and J lost 2 bases, with 13 bases between them. The CDR3 reads CASSIDHGRANTEAFF. CDR3 coding DNA: TGTGCCAGTAGTATAGATCACGGCAGGGCAAACACTGAAGCTTTCTTT. The variable domain in full, with the rest retrieved from reference TRBV19 and TRBJ1-1, is DGGITQSPKYLFRKEGQNVTLSCEQNLNHDAMYWYRQDPGQGLRLIYYSQIVNDFQKGDIAEGYSVSREKKESFPLTVTSAQKNPTAFYLCASSIDHGRANTEAFFGQGTRLTVV.

By frequency in the sample, this clone is large. The chain links TRBV6-5 to TRBJ2-7, with unresolved D. The CDR3 runs to 13 residues. V shed 0 bases and J shed 0 bases, with 3 bases lying between them. The germline V gene has CDR1 MNHEY and CDR2 SVGAGI. The CDR3 nucleotides are TGTGCCAGCAGTTACTCCGCCTCCTACGAGCAGTACTTC. Translating it yields CASSYSASYEQYF.

V is TRBV9 and J is TRBJ2-2; 9 bases line up with TRBD1. The CDR3 totals 15 residues. The V gene's germline CDR1 is SGDLS and CDR2 YYNGEE. The J segment lost 8 bases and the V segment lost 4 bases, leaving 9 bases of the junction unmatched. This CDR3 reads CASSPGQGRGGELFF. CDR3 nucleotides: TGTGCCAGCAGCCCCGGACAGGGGCGTGGGGGGGAGCTGTTTTTT. The full variable domain, its missing parts supplied by reference TRBV9 and TRBJ2-2, is DSGVTQTPKHLITATGQRVTLRCSPRSGDLSVYWYQQSLDQGLQFLIQYYNGEERAKGNILERFSAQQFPDLHSELNLSSLELGDSALYFCASSPGQGRGGELFFGEGSRLTVL.

The V call is TRBV5-4, the J call TRBJ2-5; D is perhaps TRBD2 (5 bases). Germline-derived CDR1 and CDR2 are SGHNT and YYREEE (reference sequence). V was trimmed by 0 bases and J by 4 bases, leaving 10 bases between them. This CDR3 contains 14 residues. The CDR3 here is CASSLAGRRETQYF. The DNA of the CDR3 is TGTGCCAGCAGCTTGGCGGGAAGGAGAGAGACCCAGTACTTC. Supplemented by reference TRBV5-4 and TRBJ2-5, the full variable domain reads ETGVTQSPTHLIKTRGQQVTLRCSSQSGHNTVSWYQQALGQGPQFIFQYYREEENGRGNFPPRFSGLQFPNYSSELNVNALELDDSALYLCASSLAGRRETQYFGPGTRLLVL.

This clone appeared a single time. The genes are TRBV19 and TRBJ1-2; TRBD1 is a possible D gene (5 bases). Trimming stripped 3 bases from V and 3 bases from J, with 11 bases between. This CDR3 is built from 14 residues. CDR1 and CDR2 (germline): LNHDA, SQIVND (reference sequence). The DNA of the CDR3 is TGTGCCAGTAGTATGGACACGAGCTACTATGGCTACACCTTC. Its translation is CASSMDTSYYGYTF.

The chain couples TRBV7-6 to TRBJ2-1; D perhaps matches TRBD1 (5 bases). Germline V gene sequence: CDR1 SGHVS, CDR2 FNYEAQ. Deletions cut 2 bases from V and 4 bases from J, with 6 bases between. The CDR3 sequence is 13 residues long. This CDR3 is CASSLQGYNEQFF. CDR3 DNA: TGTGCCAGCAGCTTACAGGGATACAATGAGCAGTTCTTC.

Concerning this clone itself: This sample also contains other DNA sequences that code for the same CDR3. The rearrangement links TRBV7-8 to TRBJ2-2; D ambiguous. Germline V gene data show CDR1 as SGHVS and CDR2 as FQNEAQ. V lost 5 bases to trimming and J lost 7 bases, with 5 bases between them. The CDR3 is 11 residues long. This chain's CDR3 is CASSPRGELFF. The CDR3 DNA reads as TGTGCCAGCAGCCCCCGCGGGGAGCTGTTTTTT.

This clone was counted a few times. The rearrangement uses TRBV7-2 and TRBJ2-6; D may match TRBD1 or TRBD2 (6 bases each). V dropped 5 bases and J dropped 3 bases, with 14 bases sitting between them. Germline V gives CDR1 SGHTA, CDR2 FQGNSA. The length of the CDR3 is 16 residues. CDR3 nucleotides: TGTGCCAGCAGCCCAAGTAGGGGGGATGGGGCCAACGTCCTGACTTTC. Protein product: CASSPSRGDGANVLTF. Full variable domain (rest looked up from reference TRBV7-2 and TRBJ2-6): GAGVSQSPSNKVTEKGKDVELRCDPISGHTALYWYRQSLGQGLEFLIYFQGNSAPDKSGLPSDRFSAERTGGSVSTLTIQRTQQEDSAVYLCASSPSRGDGANVLTFGAGSRLTVL.

J is TRBJ2-1 and V is TRBV9; 9 nucleotides agree with TRBD2. Germline values: CDR1 SGDLS, CDR2 YYNGEE. V lost 4 bases and J lost 2; bases outside the gene matches: 4. CDR3 size: 15 residues. CDR3 sequence reads: CASSLTSGPYNEQFF. In DNA form, the CDR3 reads TGTGCCAGCAGCCTCACTAGCGGGCCCTACAATGAGCAGTTCTTC. The variable domain in full, completed from reference TRBV9 and TRBJ2-1, reads DSGVTQTPKHLITATGQRVTLRCSPRSGDLSVYWYQQSLDQGLQFLIQYYNGEERAKGNILERFSAQQFPDLHSELNLSSLELGDSALYFCASSLTSGPYNEQFFGPGTRLTVL.

V is TRBV5-1 and J is TRBJ2-7; 14 nucleotides agree with TRBD2. The CDR3 sequence is 17 residues long. Germline loops: CDR1 SGHRS, CDR2 YFSETQ. The ends lost 4 bases at V and 6 bases at J; junction bases unmatched: 12. The CDR3 sequence: CASSPGLAGEQVSEQYF. The DNA for the CDR3 is TGCGCCAGCAGCCCGGGACTAGCGGGAGAGCAGGTTAGCGAGCAGTACTTC.

In DNA form, the CDR3 reads TGCGCCAGCAGTCCCACAGGGGGAACTAATGAAAAACTGTTTTTT. It yields the protein CASSPTGGTNEKLFF. J is TRBJ1-4 and V is TRBV10-2; 8 bases agree with TRBD1. The CDR3 runs to 15 residues. Germline-derived CDR1 and CDR2 are WSHSY and SAAADI. Trimming cost V 5 bases and J 1 base; bases outside gene matches: 3.

This clone was recorded a few times. V gene TRBV6-6 combines with J gene TRBJ2-7; D unresolved. Trimming removed 0 bases from V and 0 bases from J, with 3 bases in between. Germline V lookup: CDR1 MNHNY, CDR2 SVGAGI (reference sequence). The CDR3 loop spans 13 amino acids. CDR3 sequence reads: CASSYSASYEQYF. Here the CDR3 DNA reads TGTGCCAGCAGTTACTCCGCCTCCTACGAGCAGTACTTC.

The gene calls are TRBV19 and TRBJ1-2; the match to TRBD1 covers 8 bases. The CDR3 has 17 residues. V was clipped by 2 bases and J by 0 bases; unmatched bases: 8. Germline-derived CDR1 and CDR2 are LNHDA and SQIVND (reference sequence). The CDR3 region has the DNA TGTGCCAGTAGTATAAGGGGGACAGGCCGGTCTAACTATGGCTACACCTTC. This gives the protein CASSIRGTGRSNYGYTF.

The rearrangement joins TRBV27 to TRBJ1-5; D might be TRBD1 (6 bases). This CDR3 comprises 16 residues. Trimming cost V 0 bases and J 3 bases, with 12 bases left between them. From germline, CDR1 is MNHEY and CDR2 SMNVEV (reference sequence). Here the CDR3 DNA reads TGTGCCAGCAGTTTATCGCCAGGGGCGTACAATCAGCCCCAGCATTTT. Protein product: CASSLSPGAYNQPQHF.

The chain links TRBV10-3 to TRBJ1-1; no reliable D call. The V end lost 9 bases, the J end lost 0 bases, and 11 bases lay between the germline ends. This CDR3 spans 13 amino acids. Germline V gives CDR1 ENHRY, CDR2 SYGVKD. The CDR3 is CAIRRVMNTEAFF. CDR3 DNA sequence: TGTGCCATTCGCCGGGTCATGAACACTGAAGCTTTCTTT.

This clone was seen only a few times. Other DNA sequences in the sample encode the same CDR3. The chain couples TRBV7-8 to TRBJ2-2, with unresolved D. Looked up from germline, CDR1 is SGHVS and CDR2 is FQNEAQ. V lost 5 bases and J 8 bases, leaving 6 bases between the germline ends. The CDR3 runs to 11 residues. DNA of the CDR3: TGTGCCAGCAGCCCCCGGGGGGAGCTGTTTTTT. This translates into CASSPRGELFF.

The rearrangement uses TRBV7-8 and TRBJ2-3; D unclear. Trimming stripped 1 base from V and 2 bases from J, with 13 bases between. This CDR3 has 16 residues. Germline values: CDR1 SGHVS, CDR2 FQNEAQ. The DNA for the CDR3 is TGTGCCAGCAGCTTAGGGTCTGTGGCAGACACAGATACGCAGTATTTT. This translates into CASSLGSVADTDTQYF.

This clone occurred once. This chain connects TRBV10-3 to TRBJ2-7, with 11 bases identical to TRBD2. Germline V gene sequence: CDR1 ENHRY, CDR2 SYGVKD. J lost 4 bases, V lost 2 bases, and 4 bases had no gene match. CDR3 size: 15 residues. CDR3 in DNA: TGTGCCATCAGTGAGACTAGCGGGAGAGGGTACGAGCAGTACTTC. Residues: CAISETSGRGYEQYF.

The chain carries TRBV4-1 and TRBJ1-3; the D gene is possibly TRBD1 (6 bases). This CDR3 has 15 residues. V lost 1 base to trimming and J lost 2 bases, with 9 bases between them. Germline V gene data show CDR1 as MGHRA and CDR2 as YSYEKL. CDR3: CASSQGQGTGNTIYF. DNA of the CDR3: TGCGCCAGCAGCCAAGGTCAGGGGACTGGAAACACCATATATTTT.

V is TRBV4-3 and J is TRBJ2-5, with D possibly called TRBD1 or TRBD2 (5 bases each). CDR3 size: 13 residues. Germline V gives CDR1 LGHNA, CDR2 YSLEER. Trimming took 6 bases from V and 3 from J, leaving 11 bases between them. The CDR3 is CASSTLGEETQYF. Written as DNA, the CDR3 is TGCGCCAGCAGTACACTGGGGGAAGAGACCCAGTACTTC.

The rearrangement joins TRBV7-9 to TRBJ2-1, with D uncertain. Germline V gives CDR1 SEHNR, CDR2 FQNEAQ (reference sequence). The V end lost 2 bases, the J end lost 2 bases, and 10 bases lay between the germline ends. CDR3 length: 15 amino acids. The CDR3 bases are TGTGCCAGCAGCTTAATTCCGGATACCTACAATGAGCAGTTCTTC. Translated, it gives CASSLIPDTYNEQFF.

CDR3 residues: CASSLESRVGPASEQFF. CDR3 nucleotides: TGTGCCAGCAGCTTAGAATCCCGAGTAGGGCCCGCCAGTGAGCAGTTCTTC. The rearrangement uses TRBV11-2 and TRBJ2-1; D gene ambiguous. Germline V gives CDR1 SGHAT, CDR2 FQNNGV. V shed 0 bases and J shed 9 bases, with 21 bases lying between them. The CDR3 extends over 17 amino acids.

The rearrangement joins TRBV11-3 to TRBJ1-5; 8 bases match TRBD1. This CDR3 spans 16 amino acids. V shed 5 bases and J 7 bases; nucleotides not matched to a gene: 13. Per the germline V gene, CDR1 is SGHNT and CDR2 is YENEEA. CDR3 nucleotides: TGTGCCAGCAGCCCGACCAGGGGGCGTTGGTGGCAGCCCCAGCATTTT. Its protein is CASSPTRGRWWQPQHF.

The chain is built from TRBV4-1 and TRBJ2-7, with D possibly matching TRBD2 (5 bases). The CDR3 has 16 amino acids. The V end was cut by 2 bases, the J end by 0 bases, with 14 bases between. CDR1 and CDR2 from the germline V gene are MGHRA and YSYEKL. The CDR3 nucleotides read TGCGCCAGCAGCCAAAGCGGCTCGGGGAGCTCCTACGAGCAGTACTTC. Translating it yields CASSQSGSGSSYEQYF.

The V and J genes are TRBV6-5 and TRBJ1-2; D is unresolved. Germline-derived CDR1 and CDR2 are MNHEY and SVGAGI. V lost 1 base to trimming and J lost 6 bases, with 12 bases between them. This CDR3 spans 14 amino acids. CDR3 region: CASSYLGSGDGYTF. In DNA, the CDR3 is TGTGCCAGCAGTTACTTAGGGTCCGGGGATGGCTACACCTTC.